This T cell receptor beta chain came from a study of T cells in Graves' hyperthyroidism and ophthalmopathy. Overall study: Peripheral blood was acquired at first diagnosis, ahead of any therapy whatsoever.

RNA transcripts provided the source from which TCR beta CDR3 regions were amplified. HTBI primers were employed in a first-round RT-PCR of the TCR CDR3. Each CDR3 protein gets one entry after TCRdb re-called the multiplex PCR reads with MiXCR. The table shows 550,000 to 800,000 distinct CDR3 sequences, with roughly 15% occurring only once. Based on clinical symptoms, serum thyroxine and TRAb, thyroid ultrasound and orbital computed tomography, diagnoses were reached. PBMCs were derived from about 9.1 ml fresh peripheral blood. Trimming took 1 base from V and 4 from J; bases not matched to a gene: 4. The CDR3 length is 16 residues. CDR1 and CDR2 (germline): SGHAT, FQNNGV. General study results and limits: Before onset, ophthalmopathy was predicted by the model a median 6.5 months earlier.

Note on this clonotype: The antigen remains undetermined.

The chain is built from TRBV11-2 and TRBJ2-2; 9 bases line up with TRBD2. The TCR was taken from a young man with Graves' hyperthyroidism. Sequencing was performed on blood. The CDR3 is CASSLGGRARTGELFF. Here the CDR3 DNA reads TGTGCCAGCAGCTTAGGCGGGAGGGCGCGCACCGGGGAGCTGTTTTTT.